The rows below give T cell receptor beta chains drawn from one sample of a study of liver allograft versus peripheral blood T cells. TCRdb analysed the reads with MiXCR anew, one entry per CDR3 protein. This sample has 6,000 to 8,000 distinct CDR3 sequences, with around 18% found just once. All receptors derive from a human patient who had a liver transplant. The T cells may come from the graft donor. Each CDR3 is given with its conserved first and last residue. A D gene is named only where the DNA matches it firmly. A clone size is listed for some rows: how often the clone was seen (once, few, many), or a class if it is expanded.

abundance | j_gene | v_gene | d_gene | CDR3nt | CDR3aa
medium-sized | TRBJ2-3 | TRBV19 | - | TGTGCCAGTAGCCTCCGGCCCACGGGGTCTAGCACAGATACGCAGTATTTT | CASSLRPTGSSTDTQYF
many | TRBJ2-7 | TRBV10-3 | TRBD2 | TGTGCCACGGGGGGAGGGCTGAGGGGCGGGAGGGCCGAATGGAACGAGCAGTACTTC | CATGGGLRGGRAEWNEQYF
few | TRBJ2-7 | TRBV6-6 | TRBD1 | TGTGCCAGCAGTGAGGGGACAGGGGGTTACGAGCAGTACTTC | CASSEGTGGYEQYF
many | TRBJ2-7 | TRBV19 | TRBD1 | TGTGCCAGTAGTGGCGGGACAGGGTCCTACGAGCAGTACTTC | CASSGGTGSYEQYF
medium-sized | TRBJ2-5 | TRBV28 | TRBD1 | TGTGCCAGTTTAGGGACAGGGCAAAGTCAGTACTTC | CASLGTGQSQYF
- | TRBJ1-5 | TRBV6-5 | - | TGTGCCAGCAGTTACCGAGGGGAGGGGGATCATCAGCCCCAGCATTTT | CASSYRGEGDHQPQHF
many | TRBJ2-7 | TRBV27 | TRBD1 | TGTGCCAGCAGTAATTACAGGGGGCCCTACGAGCAGTACTTC | CASSNYRGPYEQYF
many | TRBJ2-3 | TRBV30 | - | TGTGCCTGGAGTAGGGAAGTCACAGATACGCAGTATTTT | CAWSREVTDTQYF
- | TRBJ1-1 | TRBV20-1 | - | TGCAGTGCTGGGGAGATGGGGAGTGAAGCTTTCTTT | CSAGEMGSEAFF
many | TRBJ1-4 | TRBV29-1 | - | TGCAGCGCCGCGGGGAGGGGACGTGAAAAACTGTTTTTT | CSAAGRGREKLFF
- | TRBJ1-5 | TRBV20-1 | - | TGCAGTGCTAGTGAGAGAAATCAGCCCCAGCATTTT | CSASERNQPQHF
medium-sized | TRBJ1-1 | TRBV19 | - | TGTGCCACCTCCAGAGTCGGGGCTAATCCGAACACTGAAGCTTTCTTT | CATSRVGANPNTEAFF
medium-sized | TRBJ2-4 | TRBV6-5 | - | TGTGCCAGCAGTCGTGTCCAACGGGAAAACATTCAGTACTTC | CASSRVQRENIQYF
medium-sized | TRBJ2-1 | TRBV6-5 | TRBD2 | TGTGCCAGCAGTGTAGCGGGGGCGAGCTCCTACAATGAGCAGTTCTTC | CASSVAGASSYNEQFF
many | TRBJ1-1 | TRBV30 | - | TGTGCCTGGGGCCTTCCAGCTTTCTTT | CAWGLPAFF
medium-sized | TRBJ2-6 | TRBV6-6 | - | TGTGCCAGCAGGTTCCCAGGGGCCAACGTCCTGACTTTC | CASRFPGANVLTF
many | TRBJ1-5 | TRBV6-2/TRBV6-3 | TRBD1 | TGTGCCAGCAGTTCCGGGACAGGTGGTAATCAGCCCCAGCATTTT | CASSSGTGGNQPQHF
- | TRBJ2-1 | TRBV20-1 | TRBD1 | TGCAGTGCTAGTTATACCGGGACAGGGTGGGAGTTCTTC | CSASYTGTGWEFF
- | TRBJ2-7 | TRBV30 | - | TGTGCCTGGAGAGTGGGCAGGATCCCCTACGAGCAGTACTTC | CAWRVGRIPYEQYF
medium-sized | TRBJ1-1 | TRBV6-5 | - | TGTGCCAGCAGCGCAACAGGAGGCGACGCTTTCTTT | CASSATGGDAFF
medium-sized | TRBJ1-1 | TRBV6-2/TRBV6-3 | - | TGTGCCAGCAGTTACTCTCAGGCCACTGAAGCTTTCTTT | CASSYSQATEAFF
large | TRBJ1-6 | TRBV10-3 | - | TGTGCCATCAGTGGCCAGACAGGAGAGAATTCACCCCTCCACTTT | CAISGQTGENSPLHF